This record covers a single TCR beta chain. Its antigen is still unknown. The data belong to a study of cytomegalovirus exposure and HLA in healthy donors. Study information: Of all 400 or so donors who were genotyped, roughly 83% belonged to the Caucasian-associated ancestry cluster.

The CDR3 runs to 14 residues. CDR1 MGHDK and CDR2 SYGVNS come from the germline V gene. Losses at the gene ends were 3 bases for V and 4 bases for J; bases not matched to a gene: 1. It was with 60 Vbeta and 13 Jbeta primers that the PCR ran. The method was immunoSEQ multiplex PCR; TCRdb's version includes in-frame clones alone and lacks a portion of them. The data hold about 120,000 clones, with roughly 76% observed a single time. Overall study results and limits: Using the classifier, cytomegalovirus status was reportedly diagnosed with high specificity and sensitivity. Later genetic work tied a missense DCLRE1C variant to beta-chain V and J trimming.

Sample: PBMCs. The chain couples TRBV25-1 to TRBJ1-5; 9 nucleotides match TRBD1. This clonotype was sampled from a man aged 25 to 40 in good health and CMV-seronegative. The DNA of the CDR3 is TGTGCCAGCAGTGAGGGACAGGGAAATCAGCCCCAGCATTTT. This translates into CASSEGQGNQPQHF.